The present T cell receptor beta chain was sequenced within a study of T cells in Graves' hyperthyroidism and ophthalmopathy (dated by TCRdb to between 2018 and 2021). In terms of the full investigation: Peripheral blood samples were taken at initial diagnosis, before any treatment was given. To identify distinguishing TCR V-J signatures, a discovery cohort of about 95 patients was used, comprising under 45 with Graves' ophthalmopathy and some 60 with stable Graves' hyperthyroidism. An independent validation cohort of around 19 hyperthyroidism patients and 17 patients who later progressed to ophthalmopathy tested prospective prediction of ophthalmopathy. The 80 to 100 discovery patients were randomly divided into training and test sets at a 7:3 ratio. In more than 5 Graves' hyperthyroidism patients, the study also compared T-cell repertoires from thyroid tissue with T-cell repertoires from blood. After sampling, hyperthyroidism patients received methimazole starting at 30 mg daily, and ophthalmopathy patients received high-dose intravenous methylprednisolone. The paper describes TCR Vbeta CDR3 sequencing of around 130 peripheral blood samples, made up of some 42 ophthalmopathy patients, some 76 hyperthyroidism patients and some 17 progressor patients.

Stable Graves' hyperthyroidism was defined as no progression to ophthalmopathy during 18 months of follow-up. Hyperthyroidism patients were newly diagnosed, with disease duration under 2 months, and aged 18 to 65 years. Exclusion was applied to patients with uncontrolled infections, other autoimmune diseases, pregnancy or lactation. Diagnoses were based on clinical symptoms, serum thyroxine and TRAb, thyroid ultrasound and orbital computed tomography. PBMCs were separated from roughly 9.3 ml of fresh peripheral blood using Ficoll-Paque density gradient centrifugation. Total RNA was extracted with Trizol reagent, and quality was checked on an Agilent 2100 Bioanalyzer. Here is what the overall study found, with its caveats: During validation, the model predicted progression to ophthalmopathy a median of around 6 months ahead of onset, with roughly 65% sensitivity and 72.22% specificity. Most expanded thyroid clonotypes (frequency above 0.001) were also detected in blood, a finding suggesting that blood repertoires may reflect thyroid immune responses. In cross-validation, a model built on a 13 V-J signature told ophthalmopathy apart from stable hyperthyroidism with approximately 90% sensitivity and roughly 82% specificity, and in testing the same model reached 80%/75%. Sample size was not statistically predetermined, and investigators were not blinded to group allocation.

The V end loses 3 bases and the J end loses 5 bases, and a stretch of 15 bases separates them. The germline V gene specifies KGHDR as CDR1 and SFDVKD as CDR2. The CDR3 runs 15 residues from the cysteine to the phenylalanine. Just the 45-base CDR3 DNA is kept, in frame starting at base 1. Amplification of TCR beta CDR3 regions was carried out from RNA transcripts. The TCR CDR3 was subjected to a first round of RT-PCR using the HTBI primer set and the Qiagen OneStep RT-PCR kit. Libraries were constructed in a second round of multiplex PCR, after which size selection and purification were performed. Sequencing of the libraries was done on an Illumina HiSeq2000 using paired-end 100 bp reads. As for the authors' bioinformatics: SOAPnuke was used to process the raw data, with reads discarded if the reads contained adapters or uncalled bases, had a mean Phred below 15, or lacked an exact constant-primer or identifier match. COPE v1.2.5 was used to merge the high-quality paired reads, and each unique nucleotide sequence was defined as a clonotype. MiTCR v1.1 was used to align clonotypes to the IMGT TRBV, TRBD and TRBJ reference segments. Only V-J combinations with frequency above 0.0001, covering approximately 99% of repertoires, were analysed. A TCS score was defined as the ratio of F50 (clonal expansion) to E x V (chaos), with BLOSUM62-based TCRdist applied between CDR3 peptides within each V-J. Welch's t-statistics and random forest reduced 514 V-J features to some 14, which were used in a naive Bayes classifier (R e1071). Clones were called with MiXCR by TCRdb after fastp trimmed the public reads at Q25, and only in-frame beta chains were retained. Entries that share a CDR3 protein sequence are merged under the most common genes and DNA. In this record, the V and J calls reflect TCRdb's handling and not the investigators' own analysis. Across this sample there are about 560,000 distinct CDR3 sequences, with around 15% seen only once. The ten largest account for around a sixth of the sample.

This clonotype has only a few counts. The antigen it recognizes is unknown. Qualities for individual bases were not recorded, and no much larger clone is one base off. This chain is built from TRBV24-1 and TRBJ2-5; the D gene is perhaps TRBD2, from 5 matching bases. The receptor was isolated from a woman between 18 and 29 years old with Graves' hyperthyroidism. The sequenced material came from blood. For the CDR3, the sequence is CATSDGRVKTETQYF. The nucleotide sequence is TGTGCCACCAGTGATGGGCGGGTGAAAACGGAGACCCAGTACTTC.